This T cell receptor (beta chain) comes out of a study of T cell responses to AZD1222 COVID-19 vaccine. Details on this clone: Antigen unknown.

Sequencing used immunoSEQ multiplex PCR; TCRdb keeps in-frame clones, though not all of them. The sample has over 150,000 clones; approximately 90% are singletons. General study findings and limits: Compared with day 0, the breadth and depth of the Spike-specific TCR repertoire rose significantly after two doses of AZD1222.

V was pared by 5 bases and J by 7 bases, with 9 bases between. The CDR3 runs 13 residues. Germline-derived CDR1 and CDR2 are MNHEY and SVGEGT. Sample: peripheral blood, taken on day 0 of AZD1222 vaccination. This receptor was taken from an adult in good health. V and J are TRBV6-2 or TRBV6-3 and TRBJ1-6; unclear D gene. The CDR3 coding sequence is TGTGCCAGCAGTATAACAGAAAATTCACCCCTCCACTTT. It encodes CASSITENSPLHF.